Shown below are 9 T cell receptor beta chains from a single sample sequenced in a study of T-cell reconstitution after alpha-beta-depleted transplantation in children. Points from the study as a whole: The authors attributed T-cell counts and diversity one year after transplant mostly to newly produced T cells.

Unique molecular identifiers were incorporated during preparation of the TCRbeta library. One entry per CDR3 protein, called by TCRdb with MiXCR from the PCR reads. The sample shows hundreds of thousands of distinct CDR3 sequences, 7.5% to 9% of them seen only once. The antigens of these receptors remain unknown. The sequenced sample was peripheral blood, obtained 360 days after TCRalphabeta/CD19-depleted stem cell transplant. The origin of the receptors is a female patient aged 2-15 years who had a stem cell transplant for Fanconi anemia, so the T cells may come from the graft donor.

The chain recombines TRBV29-1 with TRBJ1-1, with 7 nucleotides matching TRBD1. V was pared by 6 bases and J by 7 bases, with 14 bases of the junction left unmatched. The CDR3 spans 14 residues. The germline V gene encodes CDR1 SQVTM and CDR2 ANQGSEA. The CDR3 DNA reads as TGCAGCGTGGGGAGGGGGCAGGGCCCCTATGAAGCTTTCTTT. It yields the protein CSVGRGQGPYEAFF.

This clonotype was counted at least ten times. The gene calls are TRBV6-5 and TRBJ1-1; D uncertain. The length of the CDR3 is 11 residues. Germline V gene sequence: CDR1 MNHEY, CDR2 SVGAGI. V was shortened by 8 bases and J by 0 bases, with 4 bases between the two germline ends. The chain's CDR3 is CASGMNTEAFF. As DNA, the CDR3 is TGTGCCAGCGGGATGAACACTGAAGCTTTCTTT.

This clonotype was seen repeatedly, ten times or more. The chain uses TRBV6-1 and TRBJ2-5, with D possibly being TRBD1 or TRBD2 (6 bases each). CDR1 is MNHNS, CDR2 SASEGT, per germline. V was clipped by 2 bases and J by 6 bases, with 19 bases between them. The CDR3 has 16 amino acids. The CDR3 nucleotides are TGTGCCAGCAGTGAAAGCCCCCTCGGGGGCAGGAAGACCCAGTACTTC. Amino acids: CASSESPLGGRKTQYF.

In its sample, this clonotype was seen many times. The chain is built from TRBV12-3 or TRBV12-4 and TRBJ1-3; unclear D gene. The CDR3 runs to 14 residues. V lost 7 bases and J lost 4, with 14 bases in between. The CDR3 nucleotides read TGTGCCAGCACCTCCCCCTCGACAGGAAACACCATATATTTT. This encodes CASTSPSTGNTIYF.

This clonotype was found many times. This chain joins TRBV20-1 and TRBJ2-5; D not certain. From germline, CDR1 is DFQATT and CDR2 SNEGSKA (reference sequence). V was cut by 5 bases and J by 6 bases, with 7 bases left in between. This CDR3 has 10 amino acids. This CDR3 reads CSALGQTQYF. CDR3 nucleotide sequence: TGCAGTGCTTTAGGACAGACCCAGTACTTC.

This clonotype was detected a few times. The CDR3 DNA is TGTGCCAGCAGCCAAGAATGGGGGGTGCTAGTGAACACTGAAGCTTTCTTT. Translated: CASSQEWGVLVNTEAFF. The V and J genes are TRBV4-2 and TRBJ1-1, with D perhaps matching TRBD1 (5 bases). CDR1 is LGHNA and CDR2 is YNFKEQ in the germline V gene. The CDR3 consists of 17 residues. V was cut by 0 bases and J by 0 bases, with 14 bases left in between.

This clonotype appeared a few times. The chain couples TRBV3-1 to TRBJ1-2; D is undetermined. The CDR3 runs to 16 residues. V lost 4 bases to trimming and J lost 4 bases, with 19 bases between them. CDR1 is LGHDT and CDR2 is YNNKEL in the germline V gene (reference sequence). The CDR3 nucleotides are TGTGCCAGCAGCCTACTAATGAAGGCAGACCCCTATGGCTACACCTTC. Translating gives CASSLLMKADPYGYTF.

This clonotype was found a few times. V usage is TRBV9 and J usage is TRBJ1-6, with a possible D match to TRBD1 (5 bases). CDR1 SGDLS and CDR2 YYNGEE come from the germline V gene. The CDR3 is made up of 17 amino acids. Trimming took 0 bases from V and 0 from J, leaving 10 bases between them. The CDR3 is CASSVGPGASYNSPLHF. The CDR3 bases are TGTGCCAGCAGCGTAGGGCCCGGGGCCTCCTATAATTCACCCCTCCACTTT. Full variable domain (remainder filled in from reference TRBV9 and TRBJ1-6): DSGVTQTPKHLITATGQRVTLRCSPRSGDLSVYWYQQSLDQGLQFLIQYYNGEERAKGNILERFSAQQFPDLHSELNLSSLELGDSALYFCASSVGPGASYNSPLHFGNGTRLTVT.

The chain employs TRBV7-9 and TRBJ2-1, with 8 bases aligning to TRBD1. V shed 5 bases and J 4 bases; nucleotides not matched to a gene: 4. Per germline, CDR1 SEHNR and CDR2 FQNEAQ (reference sequence). The CDR3 is made up of 14 amino acids. CDR3 residues: CASSPRTGYNEQFF. CDR3 DNA sequence: TGTGCCAGCAGCCCGCGGACAGGGTACAATGAGCAGTTCTTC.